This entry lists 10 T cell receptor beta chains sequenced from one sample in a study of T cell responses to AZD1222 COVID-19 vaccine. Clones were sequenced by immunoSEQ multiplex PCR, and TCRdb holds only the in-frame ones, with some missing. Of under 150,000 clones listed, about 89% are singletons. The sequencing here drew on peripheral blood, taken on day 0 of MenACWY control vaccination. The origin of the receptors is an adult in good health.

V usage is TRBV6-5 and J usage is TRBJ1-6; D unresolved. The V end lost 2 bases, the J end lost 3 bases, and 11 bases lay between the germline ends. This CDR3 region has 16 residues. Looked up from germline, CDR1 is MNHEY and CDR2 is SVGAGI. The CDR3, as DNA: TGTGCCAGCAGTTACGGGAGACTGGTCTATAATTCACCCCTCCACTTT. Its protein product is CASSYGRLVYNSPLHF.

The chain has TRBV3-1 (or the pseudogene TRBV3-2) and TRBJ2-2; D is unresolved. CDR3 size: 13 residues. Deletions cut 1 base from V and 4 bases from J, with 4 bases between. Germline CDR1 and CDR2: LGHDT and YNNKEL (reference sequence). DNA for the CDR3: TGTGCCAGCAGCCAAGCTGGCACCGGGGAGCTGTTTTTT. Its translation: CASSQAGTGELFF.

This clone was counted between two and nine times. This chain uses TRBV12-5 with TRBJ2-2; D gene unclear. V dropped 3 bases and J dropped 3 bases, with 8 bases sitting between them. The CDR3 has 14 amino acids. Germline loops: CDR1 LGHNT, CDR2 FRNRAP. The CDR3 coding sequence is TGTGCTAGTGGTTTCCTGGTCGACACCGGGGAGCTGTTTTTT. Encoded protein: CASGFLVDTGELFF.

The CDR3 DNA reads TGTGCCAGCAGTGGGACAGGCAGCGAGCAGTTCTTC. It yields the protein CASSGTGSEQFF. This chain uses TRBV2 with TRBJ2-1; 7 positions agree with TRBD1. Germline CDR1 is SNHLY and CDR2 is FYNNEI. V dropped 4 bases and J dropped 10; count of bases not matched to a gene: 4. The CDR3 consists of 12 residues.

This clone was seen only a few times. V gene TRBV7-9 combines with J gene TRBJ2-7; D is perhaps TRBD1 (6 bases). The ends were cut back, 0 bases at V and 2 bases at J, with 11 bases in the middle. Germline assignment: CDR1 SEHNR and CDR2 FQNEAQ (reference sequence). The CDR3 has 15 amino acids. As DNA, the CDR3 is TGTGCCAGCAGCTTAGCCACCGGGACACCCTACGAGCAGTACTTC. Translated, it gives CASSLATGTPYEQYF. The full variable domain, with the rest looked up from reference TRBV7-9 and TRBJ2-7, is DTGVSQNPRHKITKRGQNVTFRCDPISEHNRLYWYRQTLGQGPEFLTYFQNEAQLEKSRLLSDRFSAERPKGSFSTLEIQRTEQGDSAMYLCASSLATGTPYEQYFGPGTRLTVT.

The CDR3 protein is CASRASGSGYNEQFF. In DNA, the CDR3 is TGTGCCAGCCGGGCTAGCGGGAGTGGTTACAATGAGCAGTTCTTC. The chain uses TRBV7-3 and TRBJ2-1; 10 bases map to TRBD2. Germline CDR1 and CDR2: SGHTA and FQGTGA. Trimming removed 8 bases from V and 4 bases from J; junction bases left unmatched: 8. This CDR3 has 15 amino acids.

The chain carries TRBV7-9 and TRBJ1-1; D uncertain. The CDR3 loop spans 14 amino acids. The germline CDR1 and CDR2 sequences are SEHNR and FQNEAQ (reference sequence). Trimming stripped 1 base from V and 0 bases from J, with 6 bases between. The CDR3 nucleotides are TGTGCCAGCAGCTTAGGAGGGATGAACACTGAAGCTTTCTTT. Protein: CASSLGGMNTEAFF.

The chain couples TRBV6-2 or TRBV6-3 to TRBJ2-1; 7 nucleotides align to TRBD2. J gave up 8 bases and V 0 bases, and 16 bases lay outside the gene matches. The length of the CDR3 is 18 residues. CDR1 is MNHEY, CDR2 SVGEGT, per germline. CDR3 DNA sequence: TGTGCCAGCAGTTACTCGCCGCGCAGGGCGGGAGTGGTGGATGAGCAGTTCTTC. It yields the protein CASSYSPRRAGVVDEQFF.

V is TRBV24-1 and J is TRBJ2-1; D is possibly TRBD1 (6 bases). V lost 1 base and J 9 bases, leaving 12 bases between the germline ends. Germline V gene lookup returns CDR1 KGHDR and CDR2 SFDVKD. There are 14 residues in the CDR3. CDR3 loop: CATSDFGVDSEQFF. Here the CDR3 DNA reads TGTGCCACCAGTGATTTTGGGGTGGACAGTGAGCAGTTCTTC.

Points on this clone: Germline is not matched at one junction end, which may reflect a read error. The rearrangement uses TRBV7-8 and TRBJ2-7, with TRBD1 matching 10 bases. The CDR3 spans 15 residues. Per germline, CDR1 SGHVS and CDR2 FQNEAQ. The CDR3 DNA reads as TGTGTCAGCAGCACGGGACAGGGGATAATATACGAGCAGTACTTC. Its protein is CVSSTGQGIIYEQYF.